This TCR beta chain was retrieved from a study of early T cells in non-severe SARS-CoV-2 infection. Regarding the study as a whole: VDJdb-based matching was biased toward anti-spike CD8 responses and missed private and CD4 specificities.

CDR1 is SGHVS and CDR2 is FNYEAQ in the germline V gene. CDR3 size: 16 residues. The V and J ends lost 6 bases and 8 bases, in that order; junction bases with no gene match: 12. The table lists this clonotype with many counts. Its antigen is not identified. One entry per CDR3 protein results from TCRdb running MiXCR on the 5' RACE reads. This table holds tens of thousands of distinct CDR3 sequences, about an eighth found once. This sequence was found in an adult who was a healthcare worker with PCR-confirmed SARS-CoV-2 infection or an uninfected control (not recorded which). The material sequenced was whole blood. This chain joins TRBV7-6 and TRBJ2-1; TRBD2 aligns across 11 bases. CDR3 amino acids: CASRRLTSGRGDEQFF. CDR3 in DNA: TGTGCCAGCAGACGCCTTACTAGCGGGAGAGGGGATGAGCAGTTCTTC.